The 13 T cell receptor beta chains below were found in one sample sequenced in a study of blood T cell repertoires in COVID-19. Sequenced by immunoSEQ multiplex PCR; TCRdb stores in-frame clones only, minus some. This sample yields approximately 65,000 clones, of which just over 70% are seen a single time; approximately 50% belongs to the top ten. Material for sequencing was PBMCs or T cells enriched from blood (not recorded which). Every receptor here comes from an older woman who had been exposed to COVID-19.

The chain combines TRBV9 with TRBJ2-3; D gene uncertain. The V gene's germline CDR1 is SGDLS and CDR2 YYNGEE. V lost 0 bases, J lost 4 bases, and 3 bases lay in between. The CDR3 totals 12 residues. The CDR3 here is CASSVVSDTQYF. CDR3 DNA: TGTGCCAGCAGCGTAGTATCAGATACGCAGTATTTT.

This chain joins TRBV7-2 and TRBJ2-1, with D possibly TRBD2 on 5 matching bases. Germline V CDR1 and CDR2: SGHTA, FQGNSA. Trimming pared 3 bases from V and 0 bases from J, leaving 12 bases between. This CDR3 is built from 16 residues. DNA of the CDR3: TGTGCCAGCAGCTTCCTGAGCGGAAACTCCTACAATGAGCAGTTCTTC. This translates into CASSFLSGNSYNEQFF.

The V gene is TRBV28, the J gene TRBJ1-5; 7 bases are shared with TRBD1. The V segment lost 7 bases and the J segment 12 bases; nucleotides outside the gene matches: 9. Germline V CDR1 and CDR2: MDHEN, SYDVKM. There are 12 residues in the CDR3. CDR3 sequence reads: CASTSVQGLQHF. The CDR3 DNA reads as TGTGCCAGCACGTCTGTACAGGGGCTCCAGCATTTT.

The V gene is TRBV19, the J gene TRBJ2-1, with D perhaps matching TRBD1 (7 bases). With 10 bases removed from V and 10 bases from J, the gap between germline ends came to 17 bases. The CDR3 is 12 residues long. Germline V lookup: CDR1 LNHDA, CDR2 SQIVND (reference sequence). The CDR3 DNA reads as TGTGCCACCCTCAGGGGGGCTGGGGAGCAGTTCTTC. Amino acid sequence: CATLRGAGEQFF.

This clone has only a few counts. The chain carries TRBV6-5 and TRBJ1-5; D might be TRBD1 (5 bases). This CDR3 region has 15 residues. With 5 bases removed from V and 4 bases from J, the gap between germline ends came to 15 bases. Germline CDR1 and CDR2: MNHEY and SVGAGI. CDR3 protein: CASSPRWEGNQPQHF. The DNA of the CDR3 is TGTGCCAGCAGTCCCAGATGGGAGGGGAATCAGCCCCAGCATTTT.

The DNA of the CDR3 is TGTGCCAGCAGCCTCGGGACAGGTACCTACGAGCAGTACTTC. This codes for CASSLGTGTYEQYF. This chain links TRBV7-2 with TRBJ2-7; 8 positions match TRBD1. This CDR3 region has 14 residues. Trimming took 5 bases from V and 2 from J; bases not matched to a gene: 5. Germline CDR1 and CDR2: SGHTA and FQGNSA.

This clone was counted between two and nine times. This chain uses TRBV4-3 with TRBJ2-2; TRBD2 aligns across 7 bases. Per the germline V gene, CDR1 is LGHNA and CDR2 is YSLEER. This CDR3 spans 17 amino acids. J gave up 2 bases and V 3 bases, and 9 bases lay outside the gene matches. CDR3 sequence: CASSQGTSDYNTGELFF. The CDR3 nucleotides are TGCGCCAGCAGCCAGGGCACTAGCGACTATAACACCGGGGAGCTGTTTTTT.

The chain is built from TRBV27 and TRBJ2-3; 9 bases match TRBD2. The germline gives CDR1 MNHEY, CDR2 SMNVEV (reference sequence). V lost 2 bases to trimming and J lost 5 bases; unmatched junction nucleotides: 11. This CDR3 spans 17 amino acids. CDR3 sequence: CASSLVMGTSMRDTQYF. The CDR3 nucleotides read TGTGCCAGCAGTTTAGTCATGGGGACTAGCATGAGAGATACGCAGTATTTT.

CDR3 protein: CAWSVNSRGAFF. Written as DNA, the CDR3 is TGTGCCTGGAGTGTAAACTCCCGGGGGGCTTTCTTT. The chain recombines TRBV30 with TRBJ1-1; maybe TRBD1 (5 bases). In germline, CDR1 is GTSNPN, CDR2 SVGIG (reference sequence). This CDR3 has 12 amino acids. The V and J ends lost 0 bases and 11 bases respectively, with 13 bases between them.

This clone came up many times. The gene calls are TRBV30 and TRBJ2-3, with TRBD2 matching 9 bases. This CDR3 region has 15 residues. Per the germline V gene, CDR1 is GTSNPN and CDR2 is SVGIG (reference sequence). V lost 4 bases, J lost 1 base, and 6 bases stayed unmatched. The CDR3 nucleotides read TGTGCCTGGAACCGCGGGGGGGCTGGCACAGATACGCAGTATTTT. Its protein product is CAWNRGGAGTDTQYF.

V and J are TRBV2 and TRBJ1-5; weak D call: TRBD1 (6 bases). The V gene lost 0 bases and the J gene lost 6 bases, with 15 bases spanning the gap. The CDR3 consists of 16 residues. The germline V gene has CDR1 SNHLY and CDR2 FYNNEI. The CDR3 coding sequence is TGTGCCAGCAGTGAAGCGCAGGGGTTGTTGGGTCAGCCCCAGCATTTT. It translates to CASSEAQGLLGQPQHF.

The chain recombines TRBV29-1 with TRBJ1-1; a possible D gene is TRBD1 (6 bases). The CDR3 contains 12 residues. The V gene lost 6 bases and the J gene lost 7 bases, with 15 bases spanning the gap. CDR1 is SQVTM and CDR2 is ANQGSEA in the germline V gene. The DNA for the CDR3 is TGCAGCGTGTCACGGGGGGCGAGTGAAGCTTTCTTT. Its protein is CSVSRGASEAFF.

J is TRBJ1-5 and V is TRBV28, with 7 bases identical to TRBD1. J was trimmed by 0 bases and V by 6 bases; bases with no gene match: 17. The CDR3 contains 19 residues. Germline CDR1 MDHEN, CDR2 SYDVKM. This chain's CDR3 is CASSLRKGAYRYSNQPQHF. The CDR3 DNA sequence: TGTGCCAGCAGCCTCCGGAAGGGGGCGTATCGGTATAGCAATCAGCCCCAGCATTTT. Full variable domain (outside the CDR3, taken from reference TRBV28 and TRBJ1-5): DVKVTQSSRYLVKRTGEKVFLECVQDMDHENMFWYRQDPGLGLRLIYFSYDVKMKEKGDIPEGYSVSREKKERFSLILESASTNQTSMYLCASSLRKGAYRYSNQPQHFGDGTRLSIL.